Sequencing of this TCR beta chain was carried out in a study of a mutant IDH1 vaccine in newly diagnosed glioma. This CDR3 is built from 16 residues. V lost 4 bases and J lost 2, with 18 bases in between. The germline V gene has CDR1 SGHNT and CDR2 YYREEE (reference sequence). About this clone itself: The antigen is undetermined.

TCRdb keeps only in-frame clones here, not all; method: immunoSEQ multiplex PCR. The sample yields roughly 69,000 clones, 70% to 90% seen once. Time point of the sample: week 35, safety follow-up. Topical imiquimod accompanied each vaccine dose, which consisted of 300 ug of mutant IDH1 20-mer peptide. The source of this sequence is a man between 25 and 39 years old with glioma. The rearrangement uses TRBV5-4 and TRBJ1-2; D is undetermined. Sample: PBMCs, taken from a glioma patient whose treatment included an IDH1 peptide vaccine. The CDR3 loop reads CASSVRREFTNYGYTF. The CDR3 bases are TGTGCCAGCAGCGTAAGGAGGGAGTTCACCAACTATGGCTACACCTTC.